This T cell receptor beta chain was retrieved from a study of T cells in localized non-small cell lung cancer. Study-wide results and limits: Median detection of top 100 tumor clones in adjacent lung was roughly 61 clones. Those with higher blood T cell density had longer overall survival. Peak T cell clonality was found in uninvolved adjacent lung, exceeding tumor.

Looked up from germline, CDR1 is SGHTA and CDR2 is FQGNSA. V shed 5 bases and J shed 10 bases, with 12 bases lying between them. This CDR3 is built from 12 residues. The data were produced by immunoSEQ multiplex PCR, yet TCRdb's version contains in-frame clones alone and is incomplete. The sample includes 100,000 to 150,000 clones, more than 70% of them seen just once. In regard to this clone: What it binds is unknown.

The clonotype was recovered from a female donor of 60 years or more with stage I lung adenocarcinoma. The starting material was peripheral blood, obtained before any cancer treatment. V is TRBV7-2 and J is TRBJ2-1; D uncertain. The CDR3 protein is CASSPTAREQFF. The CDR3 DNA reads as TGTGCCAGCAGCCCCACGGCCAGGGAGCAGTTCTTC.